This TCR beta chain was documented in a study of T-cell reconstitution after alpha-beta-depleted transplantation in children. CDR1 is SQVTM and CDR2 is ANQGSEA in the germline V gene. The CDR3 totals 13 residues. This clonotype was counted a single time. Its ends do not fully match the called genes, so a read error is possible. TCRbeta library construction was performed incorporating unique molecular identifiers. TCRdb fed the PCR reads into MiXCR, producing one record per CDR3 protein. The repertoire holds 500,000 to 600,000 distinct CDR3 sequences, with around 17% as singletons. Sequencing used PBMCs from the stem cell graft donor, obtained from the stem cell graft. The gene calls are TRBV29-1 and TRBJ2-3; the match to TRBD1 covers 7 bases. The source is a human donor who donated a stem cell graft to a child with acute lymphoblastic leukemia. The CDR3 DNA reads TGCAGCCTTGACAGGGACAGCACAGATACGCAGTATTTT. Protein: CSLDRDSTDTQYF.